Following are 9 T cell receptor beta chains from one sample sequenced in a study of shared clonotypes between healthy human individuals. Clones were read by immunoSEQ multiplex PCR, and TCRdb kept only the in-frame ones, dropping some. Among 640,000 or so clones listed, more than 70% were seen once. Input material: memory CD4+ T cells sorted from blood. Subset specified: CD45RA-negative fraction. Source of these receptors: a woman in her thirties in good health.

J is TRBJ1-1 and V is TRBV6-6; TRBD1 might be the D (6 bases). The CDR3 runs to 14 residues. Germline CDR1 and CDR2: MNHNY and SVGAGI (reference sequence). V was clipped by 3 bases and J by 2 bases, with 10 bases between them. As DNA, the CDR3 is TGTGCCAGCAGTTATATAGGGGGTAACACTGAAGCTTTCTTT. Amino acids: CASSYIGGNTEAFF.

The gene calls are TRBV6-5 and TRBJ2-7; D is possibly TRBD2 (6 bases). Germline V CDR1 and CDR2: MNHEY, SVGAGI. CDR3 size: 13 residues. The germline V and J ends were trimmed by 2 bases and 7 bases, with 12 bases remaining between them. The CDR3 bases are TGTGCCAGCAGTTACCACCGGGAGACGGAGCAGTACTTC. Its protein is CASSYHRETEQYF.

The chain uses TRBV11-2 and TRBJ1-3; no firm D call. The V and J ends lost 2 bases and 4 bases respectively, with 9 bases between them. Germline CDR1 is SGHAT and CDR2 is FQNNGV. The CDR3 is made up of 14 amino acids. CDR3 sequence: CASSLPESGNTIYF. CDR3 DNA: TGTGCCAGCAGCTTACCTGAATCCGGAAACACCATATATTTT.

The chain recombines TRBV6-5 with TRBJ2-1; TRBD2 matches at 7 bases. Germline values: CDR1 MNHEY, CDR2 SVGAGI. Trimming cost V 6 bases and J 0 bases; bases outside gene matches: 5. The CDR3 spans 15 residues. DNA for the CDR3: TGTGCCAGCAGCCCCGGACTAGACTCCTACAATGAGCAGTTCTTC. Protein: CASSPGLDSYNEQFF.

The chain is built from TRBV11-2 and TRBJ2-1; perhaps TRBD1 as D (6 bases). The germline gives CDR1 SGHAT, CDR2 FQNNGV. The CDR3 consists of 14 residues. The V and J ends lost 4 bases and 6 bases respectively, with 13 bases between them. The CDR3 here is CASSYPGQGNEQFF. The CDR3 coding sequence is TGTGCCAGCAGCTACCCGGGACAAGGCAATGAGCAGTTCTTC.

The chain links TRBV28 to TRBJ2-5, with unresolved D. Trimming took 5 bases from V and 3 from J, leaving 13 bases between them. Germline V gene data show CDR1 as MDHEN and CDR2 as SYDVKM. The CDR3 length is 14 residues. The CDR3 loop reads CASSPSPPEETQYF. In DNA, the CDR3 is TGTGCCAGCAGTCCCTCCCCTCCCGAAGAGACCCAGTACTTC.

The rearrangement joins TRBV7-2 to TRBJ2-1, with 12 bases fitting TRBD2. Germline V gene lookup returns CDR1 SGHTA and CDR2 FQGNSA. V trimming: 4 bases; J trimming: 5 bases; junction bases outside the gene matches: 6. The CDR3 contains 16 residues. This CDR3 is CASSWRLAGENNEQFF. The CDR3 coding sequence is TGTGCCAGCAGCTGGAGACTAGCGGGAGAAAACAATGAGCAGTTCTTC.

With regard to this clone: The identical CDR3 is also encoded by other nucleotide sequences in the sample. The V and J genes are TRBV28 and TRBJ2-7; D not resolved. This CDR3 is built from 13 residues. CDR1 is MDHEN, CDR2 SYDVKM, per germline. V lost 6 bases to trimming and J lost 3 bases, with 12 bases between them. CDR3 protein: CASRFSGSYEQYF. In nucleotides, the CDR3 is TGTGCCAGCAGATTTTCCGGCAGCTACGAGCAGTACTTC.

V is TRBV27 and J is TRBJ2-7; D possibly uses TRBD1 or TRBD2 (6 bases each). The CDR3 has 15 amino acids. The germline V gene encodes CDR1 MNHEY and CDR2 SMNVEV (reference sequence). V was cut by 6 bases and J by 0 bases, with 15 bases left in between. Written as DNA, the CDR3 is TGTGCCAGCAGGGGGGGCTCGCTCAGCTCCTACGAGCAGTACTTC. It encodes CASRGGSLSSYEQYF.